The sequence of this T cell receptor (beta chain) was determined in a study of T cell responses to AZD1222 COVID-19 vaccine. Whole-study results and caveats: Baseline testing showed seropositivity in only six AZD1222 recipients. In a largely white British group with more females than males, clonal diversity was possibly underestimated. Repertoires were obtained solely post-peak T cell response.

Germline assignment: CDR1 ENHRY and CDR2 SYGVKD. The CDR3 is 16 residues long. V lost 2 bases, J lost 0 bases, and 1 base stayed unmatched. Clones were read by immunoSEQ multiplex PCR, and TCRdb kept only the in-frame ones, dropping some. Among some 120,000 clones listed, 90% were seen once. A note on this clone: Its antigen is currently unknown.

The chain recombines TRBV10-3 with TRBJ1-3; TRBD1 matches 10 bases. The source is an adult who received the MenACWY meningococcal vaccine as a control. The material sequenced was peripheral blood, taken 28 days after the second dose of the MenACWY control vaccine. CDR3 region: CAISEGDRGSGNTIYF. The DNA of the CDR3 is TGTGCCATCAGTGAGGGGGACAGGGGCTCTGGAAACACCATATATTTT.